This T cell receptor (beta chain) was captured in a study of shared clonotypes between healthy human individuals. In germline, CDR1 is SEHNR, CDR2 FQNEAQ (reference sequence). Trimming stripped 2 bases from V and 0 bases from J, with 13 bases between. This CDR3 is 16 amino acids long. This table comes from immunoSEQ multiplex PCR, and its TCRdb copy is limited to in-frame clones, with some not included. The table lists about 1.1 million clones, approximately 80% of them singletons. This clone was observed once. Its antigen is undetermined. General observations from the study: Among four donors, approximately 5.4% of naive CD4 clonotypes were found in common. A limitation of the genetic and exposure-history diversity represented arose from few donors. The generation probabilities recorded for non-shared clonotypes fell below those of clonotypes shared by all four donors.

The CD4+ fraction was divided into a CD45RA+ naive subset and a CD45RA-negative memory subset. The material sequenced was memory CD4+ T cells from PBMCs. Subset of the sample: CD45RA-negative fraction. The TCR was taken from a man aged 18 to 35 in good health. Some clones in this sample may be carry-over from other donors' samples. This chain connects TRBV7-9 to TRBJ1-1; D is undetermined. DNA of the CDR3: TGTGCCAGCAGCTTACTATCCGGGGTTTTGAACACTGAAGCTTTCTTT. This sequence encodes CASSLLSGVLNTEAFF.